A single sample gave rise to the 26 T cell receptor beta chains below, sequenced in a study of OX40 agonist ivuxolimab in advanced cancers. TCRdb keeps only in-frame clones here, not all; method: immunoSEQ multiplex PCR. The sample shows just over 90,000 clones, under 95% of them seen only once. The sequences come from CD4+ or CD8+ T cells sorted from blood, collected in a trial of the OX40 agonist ivuxolimab. All receptors come from an adult with an advanced solid tumor such as melanoma, head and neck, liver or kidney cancer.

V and J are TRBV28 and TRBJ2-7; TRBD2 matches at 7 bases. The CDR3 sequence is 11 residues long. Germline CDR1 is MDHEN and CDR2 is SYDVKM. The ends lost 5 bases at V and 6 bases at J; junction bases unmatched: 1. CDR3 protein: CASSLAAEQYF. Written as DNA, the CDR3 is TGTGCCAGCAGTCTAGCGGCCGAGCAGTACTTC. The whole variable domain, filled in from reference TRBV28 and TRBJ2-7, reads DVKVTQSSRYLVKRTGEKVFLECVQDMDHENMFWYRQDPGLGLRLIYFSYDVKMKEKGDIPEGYSVSREKKERFSLILESASTNQTSMYLCASSLAAEQYFGPGTRLTVT.

The DNA for the CDR3 is TGTGCCAGCAGTGGAGACATCGGCAATCAGCCCCAGCATTTT. Encoded protein: CASSGDIGNQPQHF. The chain links TRBV25-1 to TRBJ1-5, with D hard to call. V dropped 4 bases and J dropped 2 bases, with 9 bases sitting between them. Germline CDR1 reads MGHDK; CDR2 reads SYGVNS. This CDR3 is 14 amino acids long.

V gene TRBV19 combines with J gene TRBJ2-1; no definite D call. The CDR3 consists of 14 residues. The V and J ends lost 5 bases and 4 bases respectively, with 12 bases between them. Germline CDR1 reads LNHDA; CDR2 reads SQIVND (reference sequence). CDR3 in amino acids: CASSPRLEYNEQFF. The DNA of the CDR3 is TGTGCCAGTAGTCCTCGACTGGAATACAATGAGCAGTTCTTC.

This chain connects TRBV9 to TRBJ1-1, with 9 bases matching TRBD1. The trim removed 3 bases at V and 1 base at J, leaving 7 bases unmatched. The CDR3 sequence is 16 residues long. Germline V lookup: CDR1 SGDLS, CDR2 YYNGEE. Written as DNA, the CDR3 is TGTGCCAGCAGCGACCCCCTGACAGGGGGGAACACTGAAGCTTTCTTT. Its translation: CASSDPLTGGNTEAFF. Full variable domain (outside the CDR3, taken from reference TRBV9 and TRBJ1-1): DSGVTQTPKHLITATGQRVTLRCSPRSGDLSVYWYQQSLDQGLQFLIQYYNGEERAKGNILERFSAQQFPDLHSELNLSSLELGDSALYFCASSDPLTGGNTEAFFGQGTRLTVV.

The chain is built from TRBV6-1 and TRBJ2-4; D unclear. Germline CDR1 is MNHNS and CDR2 is SASEGT. The CDR3 has 16 amino acids. Deletions cut 1 base from V and 6 bases from J, with 16 bases between. CDR3 in amino acids: CASSEGDWMFANIQYF. Written as DNA, the CDR3 is TGTGCCAGCAGTGAAGGAGACTGGATGTTCGCAAACATTCAGTACTTC.

The table lists this clone with a count of one. The V and J genes are TRBV4-1 and TRBJ2-3; 12 bases align to TRBD2. CDR1 MGHRA and CDR2 YSYEKL come from the germline V gene. This CDR3 contains 15 residues. Trimming at V came to 4 bases and at J to 9 bases, leaving 8 bases not matched to a gene. The CDR3 coding sequence is TGCGCCAGCAGCCCCTTGGGGACTAGCGGGTCAACGCAGTATTTT. Translated, it gives CASSPLGTSGSTQYF.

This chain joins TRBV27 and TRBJ2-5; 9 bases line up with TRBD2. The CDR3 loop spans 14 amino acids. Losses at the gene ends were 11 bases for V and 5 bases for J; bases not matched to a gene: 12. In germline, CDR1 is MNHEY, CDR2 SMNVEV (reference sequence). The CDR3 DNA follows: TGTGCCTCCCAAGGGGCGGGAGGGCCGGAGACCCAGTACTTC. Protein: CASQGAGGPETQYF.

The chain has TRBV2 and TRBJ2-1; 8 nucleotides agree with TRBD2. V shed 7 bases, J shed 0 bases, and the junction held 11 bases outside the gene matches. CDR3 size: 17 residues. Germline loops: CDR1 SNHLY, CDR2 FYNNEI. CDR3 region: CASNTEKRGSSYNEQFF. In DNA, the CDR3 is TGTGCCAGCAACACGGAGAAGCGGGGGAGCTCCTACAATGAGCAGTTCTTC.

The CDR3 here is CASSRTDSGNTIYF. The DNA for the CDR3 is TGTGCCAGTAGTCGGACCGACTCTGGAAACACCATATATTTT. The chain joins TRBV19 to TRBJ1-3, with no clear D. The CDR3 covers 14 residues. Looked up from germline, CDR1 is LNHDA and CDR2 is SQIVND (reference sequence). Trimming took 5 bases from V and 0 from J, leaving 8 bases between them.

The J gene is TRBJ2-2, the V gene TRBV7-6; D ambiguous. Germline V gives CDR1 SGHVS, CDR2 FNYEAQ. This CDR3 comprises 13 residues. The germline V and J ends were trimmed by 1 base and 5 bases, with 5 bases remaining between them. CDR3 DNA sequence: TGTGCCAGCAGCTTAGGGGCGACCGGGGAGCTGTTTTTT. It yields the protein CASSLGATGELFF. Full variable domain (rest looked up from reference TRBV7-6 and TRBJ2-2): GAGVSQSPRYKVTKRGQDVALRCDPISGHVSLYWYRQALGQGPEFLTYFNYEAQQDKSGLPNDRFSAERPEGSISTLTIQRTEQRDSAMYRCASSLGATGELFFGEGSRLTVL.

For the CDR3, the DNA is TGTGCCAGCAGGTCAATGGATGGGTTCCGGGCCGCCAACTATGGCTACACCTTC. Translating gives CASRSMDGFRAANYGYTF. This chain links TRBV27 with TRBJ1-2; D not resolved. V lost 6 bases and J 2 bases, leaving 25 bases between the germline ends. The CDR3 covers 18 residues. CDR1 is MNHEY and CDR2 is SMNVEV in the germline V gene (reference sequence).

The chain is built from TRBV4-1 and TRBJ2-7; D is ambiguous. Trimming stripped 1 base from V and 3 bases from J, with 13 bases between. Per the germline V gene, CDR1 is MGHRA and CDR2 is YSYEKL. The CDR3 extends over 15 amino acids. CDR3 sequence (DNA): TGCGCCAGCAGCCAAGTTTTCTCGGCTAGCTACGAGCAGTACTTC. Translation gives CASSQVFSASYEQYF.

This rearrangement joins TRBV18 to TRBJ1-4; D not certain. CDR1 and CDR2 from the germline V gene are KGHSH and LQKENI. Trimming shortened V by 6 bases and J by 7 bases, and 21 bases separated the two germline ends. The CDR3 totals 16 residues. The CDR3 nucleotides are TGTGCCAGCTCGCCAAACCCGGGCCCCGGACCTGAAAAACTGTTTTTT. Translation gives CASSPNPGPGPEKLFF.

The chain is built from TRBV15 and TRBJ2-7, with 12 bases aligning to TRBD2. Germline V CDR1 and CDR2: LNHNV, YYDKDF (reference sequence). This CDR3 is built from 16 residues. V shed 11 bases and J 2 bases; nucleotides not matched to a gene: 13. DNA for the CDR3: TGTGCCGACACCCTGGCAGGACTAGCGGGACCCTACGAGCAGTACTTC. Encoded protein: CADTLAGLAGPYEQYF. Based on the CDR3 plus reference TRBV15 and TRBJ2-7, the full variable domain is DAMVIQNPRYQVTQFGKPVTLSCSQTLNHNVMYWYQQKSSQAPKLLFHYYDKDFNNEADTPDNFQSRRPNTSFCFLDIRSPGLGDTAMYLCADTLAGLAGPYEQYFGPGTRLTVT.

The CDR3 bases are TGTGCCAGCAGCTCACGGGACTACTACAATGAGCAGTTCTTC. Its translation: CASSSRDYYNEQFF. The chain links TRBV7-2 to TRBJ2-1, with 7 positions matching TRBD2. The CDR3 is 14 residues long. Trimming cost V 4 bases and J 3 bases; bases outside gene matches: 3. CDR1 is SGHTA and CDR2 is FQGNSA in the germline V gene.

V and J are TRBV12-5 and TRBJ2-1; no definite D call. V lost 8 bases and J lost 9, with 14 bases in between. CDR3 length equals 12 residues. Germline CDR1 LGHNT, CDR2 FRNRAP. Written as DNA, the CDR3 is TGTGCTAGTCAAGTTAGAGCGACTGAGCAGTTCTTC. Translated, it gives CASQVRATEQFF. Full variable domain (remainder filled in from reference TRBV12-5 and TRBJ2-1): DARVTQTPRHKVTEMGQEVTMRCQPILGHNTVFWYRQTMMQGLELLAYFRNRAPLDDSGMPKDRFSAEMPDATLATLKIQPSEPRDSAVYFCASQVRATEQFFGPGTRLTVL.

The chain couples TRBV7-9 to TRBJ2-2; D unclear. Trimming left V 7 bases short and J 7 bases short, with 22 bases between. The CDR3 length is 16 residues. CDR1 SEHNR and CDR2 FQNEAQ come from the germline V gene (reference sequence). The CDR3 DNA reads as TGTGCCAGCAATCAGGCCACAGTGCTGTTGGGCGGGGAGCTGTTTTTT. As protein: CASNQATVLLGGELFF.

The chain recombines TRBV7-9 with TRBJ1-1; 9 nucleotides match TRBD1. The CDR3 is made up of 14 amino acids. V dropped 5 bases and J dropped 3; count of bases not matched to a gene: 4. Germline loops: CDR1 SEHNR, CDR2 FQNEAQ (reference sequence). This CDR3 reads CASSPRTGDTEAFF. CDR3 nucleotides: TGTGCCAGCAGCCCAAGGACAGGGGACACTGAAGCTTTCTTT.

The chain joins TRBV5-8 to TRBJ2-7; 7 bases agree with TRBD1. The germline V gene encodes CDR1 SGHTS and CDR2 YDEGEE. The CDR3 covers 14 residues. The junction had 3 bases not matched to a gene; V was cut back by 0 bases and J by 3 bases. The CDR3 reads CASSLGQGVYEQYF. CDR3 nucleotides: TGTGCCAGCAGCTTGGGACAGGGCGTCTACGAGCAGTACTTC.

The V call is TRBV2, the J call TRBJ1-1, with D tentatively TRBD1 (6 bases). Germline V gives CDR1 SNHLY, CDR2 FYNNEI. Trimming shortened V by 4 bases and J by 1 base, and 7 bases separated the two germline ends. CDR3 length: 13 residues. CDR3 loop: CASSATGNTEAFF. As DNA, the CDR3 is TGTGCCAGCAGTGCGACAGGGAACACTGAAGCTTTCTTT.

This clone was recorded once. V and J are TRBV4-3 and TRBJ1-6; D is possibly TRBD1 (5 bases). CDR3 length: 17 residues. Per the germline V gene, CDR1 is LGHNA and CDR2 is YSLEER. The ends were cut back, 0 bases at V and 1 base at J, with 10 bases in the middle. CDR3 DNA: TGCGCCAGCAGCCAAGACAGTAAGGGGTCCTATAATTCACCCCTCCACTTT. Amino acid sequence: CASSQDSKGSYNSPLHF.

This clone showed up just once. For the CDR3, the DNA is TGTGCCACCAAGGGCAGTGAAGCTTTCTTT. Translation: CATKGSEAFF. This chain joins TRBV6-5 and TRBJ1-1; unclear D gene. With 10 bases removed from V and 7 bases from J, the gap between germline ends came to 10 bases. Germline CDR1 is MNHEY and CDR2 is SVGAGI. The length of the CDR3 is 10 residues.

The chain is built from TRBV7-2 and TRBJ1-1, with 7 bases matching TRBD1. Unmatched junction bases numbered 12, after V lost 5 bases and J lost 3 bases. Per germline, CDR1 SGHTA and CDR2 FQGNSA. The CDR3 covers 16 residues. CDR3 sequence reads: CASSLITTGKDTEAFF. The CDR3 coding sequence is TGTGCCAGCAGCCTCATCACGACAGGGAAGGACACTGAAGCTTTCTTT. Complete variable domain (other parts from reference TRBV7-2 and TRBJ1-1): GAGVSQSPSNKVTEKGKDVELRCDPISGHTALYWYRQSLGQGLEFLIYFQGNSAPDKSGLPSDRFSAERTGGSVSTLTIQRTQQEDSAVYLCASSLITTGKDTEAFFGQGTRLTVV.

This clone was seen only once. The chain couples TRBV9 to TRBJ1-1, with D unresolved. Trimming shortened V by 1 base and J by 3 bases, and 10 bases separated the two germline ends. CDR1 and CDR2 (germline): SGDLS, YYNGEE. CDR3 length equals 14 residues. CDR3 nucleotide sequence: TGTGCCAGCAGCGTATCCACAAGTCACACTGAAGCTTTCTTT. It specifies CASSVSTSHTEAFF.

The V and J genes are TRBV10-1 and TRBJ2-3, with 9 bases aligning to TRBD1. Germline loops: CDR1 WNHNN, CDR2 SYGVQD (reference sequence). CDR3 size: 15 residues. Trimming cost V 6 bases and J 3 bases; bases outside gene matches: 7. The CDR3 DNA is TGCGCCAGCAGGGCACAGGGACAGGGTACAGATACGCAGTATTTT. It is translated as CASRAQGQGTDTQYF.

This chain uses TRBV19 with TRBJ1-1; D is ambiguous. The CDR3 has 14 residues. Trimming removed 3 bases at V and 1 base at J, with 9 bases between. Germline CDR1 LNHDA, CDR2 SQIVND (reference sequence). This CDR3 is CASSIWAGNTEAFF. The CDR3 nucleotides are TGTGCCAGTAGTATTTGGGCGGGGAACACTGAAGCTTTCTTT. The variable domain in full, completed from reference TRBV19 and TRBJ1-1, reads DGGITQSPKYLFRKEGQNVTLSCEQNLNHDAMYWYRQDPGQGLRLIYYSQIVNDFQKGDIAEGYSVSREKKESFPLTVTSAQKNPTAFYLCASSIWAGNTEAFFGQGTRLTVV.